This T cell receptor beta chain was documented in a study of blood T cells in healthy people across ages. CDR1 SGHRS and CDR2 YFSETQ come from the germline V gene. The CDR3 has 13 amino acids. V gave up 4 bases and J gave up 5 bases, with 7 bases separating them. This clonotype was picked up a small number of times. Through a sample-barcoded 5' primer and a J-beta primer mix, a second PCR was run for roughly 6 to 12 cycles. TCRdb re-called the 5' RACE reads through MiXCR, storing one row per CDR3 protein. The sample has hundreds of thousands of distinct CDR3 sequences; roughly 50% are singletons. The receptor was derived from a man aged 80 or over in good health. Sequences were obtained from blood. This chain joins TRBV5-1 and TRBJ1-6; D ambiguous. CDR3 amino acids: CASSQSNNSPLHF. The CDR3 nucleotides are TGCGCCAGCAGCCAATCGAATAATTCACCCCTCCACTTT.